This T cell receptor (beta chain) was obtained from a study of regulatory T cells in long-lasting Graves disease. Building the TCR beta libraries relied on iRepertoire HTBI primers, and CDR3 regions underwent Arm-PCR. Using its own MiXCR run on the multiplex PCR reads, TCRdb lists one record per CDR3 protein. The sample shows 400,000 to 550,000 distinct CDR3 sequences, around 17% of them seen only once. Time point in this sample: newly diagnosed GD, antithyroid drugs for less than 3 months. Generation of the TCR library employed RNA extracted from PBMCs. Germline CDR1 is MDHEN and CDR2 is SYDVKM. The V gene end was trimmed by 8 bases and the J gene end by 0 bases; junction bases not matched to a gene: 5. The CDR3 has 14 amino acids. This clonotype was counted many times. Its target is not known. Points from the study as a whole: The study found persistent patients shared more public clonotypes (about 3,000) than new patients (nearly 1,000).

The same sample was also studied in work on T cells in Graves' hyperthyroidism and ophthalmopathy. That study adds: Using the HTBI primer set, a first-round RT-PCR was run on the TCR CDR3. From stable hyperthyroidism, ophthalmopathy was set apart by a 13 V-J model.

V usage is TRBV28 and J usage is TRBJ2-5, with 8 positions matching TRBD2. This sequence was found in a woman under 30 with Graves disease. The source was peripheral blood mononuclear cells (PBMCs), collected at new diagnosis, from a patient treated with antithyroid drugs. In nucleotides, the CDR3 is TGTGCCAGCGGAGTAGCGGGGTACCAAGAGACCCAGTACTTC. Encoded protein: CASGVAGYQETQYF. The variable domain in full, completed from reference TRBV28 and TRBJ2-5, reads DVKVTQSSRYLVKRTGEKVFLECVQDMDHENMFWYRQDPGLGLRLIYFSYDVKMKEKGDIPEGYSVSREKKERFSLILESASTNQTSMYLCASGVAGYQETQYFGPGTRLLVL.